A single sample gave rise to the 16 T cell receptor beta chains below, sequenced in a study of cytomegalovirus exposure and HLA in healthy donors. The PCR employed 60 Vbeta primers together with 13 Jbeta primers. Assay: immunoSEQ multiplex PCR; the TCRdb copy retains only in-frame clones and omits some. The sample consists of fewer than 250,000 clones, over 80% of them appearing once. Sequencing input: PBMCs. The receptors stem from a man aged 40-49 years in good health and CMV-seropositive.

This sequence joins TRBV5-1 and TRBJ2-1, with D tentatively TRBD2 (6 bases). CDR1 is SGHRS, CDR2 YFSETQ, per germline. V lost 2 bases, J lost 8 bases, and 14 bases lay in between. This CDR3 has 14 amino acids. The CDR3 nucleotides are TGCGCCAGCAGCTTCGGCGGGACCCCCTATGAGCAGTTCTTC. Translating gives CASSFGGTPYEQFF.

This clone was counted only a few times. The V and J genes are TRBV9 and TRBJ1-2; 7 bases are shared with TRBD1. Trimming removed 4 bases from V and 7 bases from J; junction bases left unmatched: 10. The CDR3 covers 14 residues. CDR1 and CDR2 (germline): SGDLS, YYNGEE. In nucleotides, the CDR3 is TGTGCCAGCAGCCCAGCAGGGGGTTGGAGTGGCTACACCTTC. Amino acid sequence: CASSPAGGWSGYTF.

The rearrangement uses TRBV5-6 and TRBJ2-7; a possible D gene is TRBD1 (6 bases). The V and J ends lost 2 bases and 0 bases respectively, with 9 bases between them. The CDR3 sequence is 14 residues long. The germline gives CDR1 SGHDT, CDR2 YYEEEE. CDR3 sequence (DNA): TGTGCCAGCAGCTTAGGACAGAGCTCCTACGAGCAGTACGTC. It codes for CASSLGQSSYEQYV.

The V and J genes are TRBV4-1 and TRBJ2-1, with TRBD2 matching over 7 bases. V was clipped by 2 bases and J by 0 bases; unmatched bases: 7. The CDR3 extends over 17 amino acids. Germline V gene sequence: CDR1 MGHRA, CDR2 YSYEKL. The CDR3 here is CASSQPTGTTSYNEQFF. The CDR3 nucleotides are TGCGCCAGCAGCCAACCTACCGGGACTACCTCCTACAATGAGCAGTTCTTC.

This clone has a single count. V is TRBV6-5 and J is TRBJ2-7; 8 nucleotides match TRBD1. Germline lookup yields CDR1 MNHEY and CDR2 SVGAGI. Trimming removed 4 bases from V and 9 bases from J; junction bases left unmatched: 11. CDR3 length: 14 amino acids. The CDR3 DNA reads TGTGCCAGCAGTTTTATAGGACAGGGTTTTATGCAGTACTTC. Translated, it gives CASSFIGQGFMQYF.

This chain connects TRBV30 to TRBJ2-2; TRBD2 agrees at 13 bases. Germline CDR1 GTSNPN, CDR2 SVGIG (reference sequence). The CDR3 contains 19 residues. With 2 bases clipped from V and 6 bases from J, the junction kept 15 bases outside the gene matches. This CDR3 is CAWSPNGLAGVGGPGELFF. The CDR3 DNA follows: TGTGCCTGGAGTCCAAATGGACTAGCGGGAGTGGGTGGCCCCGGGGAGCTGTTTTTT.

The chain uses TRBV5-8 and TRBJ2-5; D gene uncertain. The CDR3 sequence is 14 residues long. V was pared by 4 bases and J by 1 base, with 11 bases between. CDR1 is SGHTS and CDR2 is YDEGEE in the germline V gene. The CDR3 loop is CASSPENFQETQYF. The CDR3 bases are TGTGCCAGCAGCCCCGAGAACTTCCAAGAGACCCAGTACTTC. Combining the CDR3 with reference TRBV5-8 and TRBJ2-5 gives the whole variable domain EAGVTQSPTHLIKTRGQQATLRCSPISGHTSVYWYQQALGLGLQFLLWYDEGEERNRGNFPPRFSGRQFPNYSSELNVNALELEDSALYLCASSPENFQETQYFGPGTRLLVL.

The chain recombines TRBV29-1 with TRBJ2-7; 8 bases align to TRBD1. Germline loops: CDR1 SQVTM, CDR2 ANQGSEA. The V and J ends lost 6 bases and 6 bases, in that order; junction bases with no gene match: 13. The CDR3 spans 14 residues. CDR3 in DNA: TGCAGCGTCTTAAGGACAGGGCTTTTGCGCGAGCAGTACTTC. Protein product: CSVLRTGLLREQYF.

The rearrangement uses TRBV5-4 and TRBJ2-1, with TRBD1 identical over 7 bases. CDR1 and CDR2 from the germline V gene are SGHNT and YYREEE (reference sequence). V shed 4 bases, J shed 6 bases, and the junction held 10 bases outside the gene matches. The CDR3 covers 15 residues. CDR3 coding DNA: TGTGCCAGCAGCCTTAAACAGGGGTTCATCAATGAGCAGTTCTTC. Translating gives CASSLKQGFINEQFF.

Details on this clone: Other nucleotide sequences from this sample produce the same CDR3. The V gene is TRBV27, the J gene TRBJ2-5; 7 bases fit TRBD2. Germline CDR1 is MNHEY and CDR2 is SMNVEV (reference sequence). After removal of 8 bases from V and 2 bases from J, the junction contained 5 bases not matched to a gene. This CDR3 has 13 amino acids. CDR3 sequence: CASRSSGQETQYF. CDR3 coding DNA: TGTGCCAGCCGATCTAGCGGACAAGAGACCCAGTACTTC.

CDR3 nucleotide sequence: TGTGCCAGCAGCTTAAATCAGGGGGGCTACGAGCAGTACTTC. It translates to CASSLNQGGYEQYF. This chain connects TRBV7-2 to TRBJ2-7; D is possibly TRBD1 (7 bases). The CDR3 loop spans 14 amino acids. Trimming cost V 2 bases and J 3 bases, with 11 bases left between them. CDR1 and CDR2 (germline): SGHTA, FQGNSA.

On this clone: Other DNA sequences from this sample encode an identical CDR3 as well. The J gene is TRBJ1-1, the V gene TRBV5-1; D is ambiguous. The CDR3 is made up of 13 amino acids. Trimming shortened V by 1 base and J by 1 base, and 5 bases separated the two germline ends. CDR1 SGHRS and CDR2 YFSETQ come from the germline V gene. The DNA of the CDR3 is TGCGCCAGCAGCTTGACGGGGAACACTGAAGCTTTCTTT. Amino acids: CASSLTGNTEAFF.

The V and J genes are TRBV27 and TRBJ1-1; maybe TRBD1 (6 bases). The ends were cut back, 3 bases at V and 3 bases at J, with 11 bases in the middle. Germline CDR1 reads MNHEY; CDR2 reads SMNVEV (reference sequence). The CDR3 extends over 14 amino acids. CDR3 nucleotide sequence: TGTGCCAGCAGTTTCGGGGGGCCTTACACTGAAGCTTTCTTT. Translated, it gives CASSFGGPYTEAFF.

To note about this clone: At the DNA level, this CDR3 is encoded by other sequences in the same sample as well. The chain's CDR3 is CASRARETQYF. The CDR3 DNA sequence: TGTGCCAGCAGGGCTAGGGAGACCCAGTACTTC. This chain links TRBV6-1 with TRBJ2-5; D gene ambiguous. The CDR3 has 11 amino acids. Between the trimmed V and J ends, which lost 6 bases and 5 bases, there was a span of 7 bases. Germline assignment: CDR1 MNHNS and CDR2 SASEGT.

As DNA, the CDR3 is TGTGCCAGCAGCCCAAAGGGACTCGAAAACATTCAGTACTTC. It specifies CASSPKGLENIQYF. The chain couples TRBV4-2 to TRBJ2-4; D perhaps matches TRBD2 (6 bases). Trimming took 4 bases from V and 5 from J, leaving 12 bases between them. The CDR3 has 14 residues. The germline V gene encodes CDR1 LGHNA and CDR2 YNFKEQ.

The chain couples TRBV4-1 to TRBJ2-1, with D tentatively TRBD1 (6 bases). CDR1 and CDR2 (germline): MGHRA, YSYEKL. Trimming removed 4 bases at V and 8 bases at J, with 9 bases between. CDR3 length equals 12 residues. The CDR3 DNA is TGCGCCAGCAGCCCACAGGGTTATGAGCAGTTCTTC. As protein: CASSPQGYEQFF.